A selection of T cell receptor beta chains follows, all from one sample in a study of control samples from healthy donors and cancer patients. The repertoire was sequenced with immunoSEQ multiplex PCR; TCRdb's copy has only in-frame clones and lacks some. Of roughly 50,000 clones listed, 94% are singletons. The source material was blood. The receptors stem from a man aged 25 to 40 in good health. The CDR3 runs from the conserved cysteine through the conserved F or W. The D gene is left open where the match is weak. Rows give clone size only sometimes, using once, few, many, or a class for an expanded clone.

J gene,CDR3 length,clone size,V gene,D gene,CDR3 protein,CDR3 DNA
TRBJ1-1,15,once,TRBV7-2,TRBD1,CASSLGRGRGTEAFF,TGTGCCAGCAGCTTAGGAAGGGGGCGAGGAACTGAAGCTTTCTTT
TRBJ2-7,15,.,TRBV6-4,.,CASPVSAGTTYEQYF,TGTGCCAGCCCCGTTAGCGCCGGGACAACCTACGAGCAGTACTTC
TRBJ1-2,13,.,TRBV27,.,CASSLYSNYGYTF,TGTGCCAGCAGTTTATACAGTAACTATGGCTACACCTTC
TRBJ2-3,14,once,TRBV7-3,.,CASSFTGSTDTQYF,TGTGCCAGCAGCTTTACAGGTTCCACAGATACGCAGTATTTT
TRBJ1-4,13,.,TRBV30,TRBD1,CAWNEQGAEKLFF,TGTGCCTGGAACGAACAGGGGGCGGAAAAACTGTTTTTT
TRBJ2-2,13,.,TRBV19,.,CASSRQGTGELFF,TGTGCCAGTAGCCGGCAGGGGACCGGGGAGCTGTTTTTT
TRBJ1-2,14,.,TRBV28,TRBD1,CASISPDRVNGYTF,TGTGCCAGCATCTCCCCGGACAGGGTAAATGGCTACACCTTC
TRBJ1-2,13,.,TRBV29-1,.,CSVDGRQADGYTF,TGCAGCGTTGACGGTCGACAGGCCGATGGCTACACCTTC
TRBJ2-7,13,.,TRBV12-2,.,CASRGQGADEQYF,TGTGCAAGCCGGGGACAGGGGGCCGACGAGCAGTACTTC
TRBJ1-5,14,.,TRBV7-8,.,CASSLVPSDQPQHF,TGTGCCAGCAGCTTAGTTCCCAGCGATCAGCCCCAGCATTTT
TRBJ1-3,15,.,TRBV3-1/TRBV3-2,.,CASSQAGNAGNTIYF,TGTGCCAGCAGCCAAGCAGGGAACGCTGGAAACACCATATATTTT
TRBJ2-5,14,.,TRBV2,.,CASRGDTARETQYF,TGTGCCAGCAGAGGGGACACTGCCCGGGAGACCCAGTACTTC
TRBJ1-5,14,.,TRBV21-1,.,CASSKVFRNQPQHF,TGTGCCAGCAGCAAAGTTTTCCGCAATCAGCCCCAGCATTTT
TRBJ2-1,13,.,TRBV29-1,TRBD2,CSVDWREAYEQFF,TGCAGCGTTGACTGGCGGGAGGCCTATGAGCAGTTCTTC
TRBJ2-3,14,.,TRBV24-1,.,CATSGGGSTDTQYF,TGTGCCACCAGTGGAGGCGGGAGCACAGATACGCAGTATTTT
TRBJ2-7,15,.,TRBV10-3,TRBD2,CAISGRLAGIYEQYF,TGTGCCATCAGTGGTAGACTAGCGGGGATCTACGAGCAGTACTTC
TRBJ1-4,14,.,TRBV18,.,CASSPGAVLEKLFF,TGTGCCAGCTCACCAGGGGCAGTCTTGGAAAAACTGTTTTTT
TRBJ1-6,12,.,TRBV7-9,.,CASEGDNSPLHF,TGTGCCAGCGAGGGCGATAATTCACCCCTCCACTTT
TRBJ2-7,14,.,TRBV5-4,TRBD1,CASSLGGQGYEQYF,TGTGCCAGCAGCTTGGGAGGACAGGGCTACGAGCAGTACTTC
TRBJ1-5,18,.,TRBV28,TRBD1,CASSFGREGTGYNQPQHF,TGTGCCAGCAGTTTCGGACGGGAAGGGACAGGGTACAATCAGCCCCAGCATTTT
TRBJ2-1,14,once,TRBV7-7,TRBD2,CASSFSGGPDEQFF,TGTGCCAGCAGCTTTAGCGGGGGGCCAGATGAGCAGTTCTTC
TRBJ2-3,15,.,TRBV19,.,CASSPGGTSTDTQYF,TGTGCCAGTAGTCCCGGGGGTACGAGCACAGATACGCAGTATTTT
TRBJ1-6,15,few,TRBV4-2,.,CASSQVRLADSPLHF,TGTGCCAGCAGCCAAGTGAGGCTCGCAGATTCACCCCTCCACTTT
TRBJ1-1,14,.,TRBV30,.,CAWSRTGADTEAFF,TGTGCCTGGAGTCGCACCGGTGCCGACACTGAAGCTTTCTTT
TRBJ2-3,15,.,TRBV5-4,.,CATFLGRQVMDTQYF,TGTGCCACGTTTCTCGGTCGCCAGGTTATGGATACGCAGTATTTT
TRBJ2-7,15,.,TRBV10-3,.,CATALRARAEDEQYF,TGTGCCACCGCCTTGAGAGCTAGGGCTGAGGACGAGCAGTACTTC
TRBJ2-1,14,.,TRBV7-3,.,CASSLGGPYNEQFF,TGTGCCAGCAGCTTAGGGGGGCCTTACAATGAGCAGTTCTTC
TRBJ1-4,15,.,TRBV18,.,CASSPSEGINEKLFF,TGTGCCAGCTCACCATCGGAGGGTATTAATGAAAAACTGTTTTTT
TRBJ1-4,14,.,TRBV3-1/TRBV3-2,.,CASSLQPIFEKLFF,TGTGCCAGCAGCCTACAGCCGATCTTTGAAAAACTGTTTTTT
TRBJ1-4,16,.,TRBV4-1,.,CASSQELRHGNEKLFF,TGCGCCAGCAGCCAAGAGCTTAGGCACGGAAATGAAAAACTGTTTTTT